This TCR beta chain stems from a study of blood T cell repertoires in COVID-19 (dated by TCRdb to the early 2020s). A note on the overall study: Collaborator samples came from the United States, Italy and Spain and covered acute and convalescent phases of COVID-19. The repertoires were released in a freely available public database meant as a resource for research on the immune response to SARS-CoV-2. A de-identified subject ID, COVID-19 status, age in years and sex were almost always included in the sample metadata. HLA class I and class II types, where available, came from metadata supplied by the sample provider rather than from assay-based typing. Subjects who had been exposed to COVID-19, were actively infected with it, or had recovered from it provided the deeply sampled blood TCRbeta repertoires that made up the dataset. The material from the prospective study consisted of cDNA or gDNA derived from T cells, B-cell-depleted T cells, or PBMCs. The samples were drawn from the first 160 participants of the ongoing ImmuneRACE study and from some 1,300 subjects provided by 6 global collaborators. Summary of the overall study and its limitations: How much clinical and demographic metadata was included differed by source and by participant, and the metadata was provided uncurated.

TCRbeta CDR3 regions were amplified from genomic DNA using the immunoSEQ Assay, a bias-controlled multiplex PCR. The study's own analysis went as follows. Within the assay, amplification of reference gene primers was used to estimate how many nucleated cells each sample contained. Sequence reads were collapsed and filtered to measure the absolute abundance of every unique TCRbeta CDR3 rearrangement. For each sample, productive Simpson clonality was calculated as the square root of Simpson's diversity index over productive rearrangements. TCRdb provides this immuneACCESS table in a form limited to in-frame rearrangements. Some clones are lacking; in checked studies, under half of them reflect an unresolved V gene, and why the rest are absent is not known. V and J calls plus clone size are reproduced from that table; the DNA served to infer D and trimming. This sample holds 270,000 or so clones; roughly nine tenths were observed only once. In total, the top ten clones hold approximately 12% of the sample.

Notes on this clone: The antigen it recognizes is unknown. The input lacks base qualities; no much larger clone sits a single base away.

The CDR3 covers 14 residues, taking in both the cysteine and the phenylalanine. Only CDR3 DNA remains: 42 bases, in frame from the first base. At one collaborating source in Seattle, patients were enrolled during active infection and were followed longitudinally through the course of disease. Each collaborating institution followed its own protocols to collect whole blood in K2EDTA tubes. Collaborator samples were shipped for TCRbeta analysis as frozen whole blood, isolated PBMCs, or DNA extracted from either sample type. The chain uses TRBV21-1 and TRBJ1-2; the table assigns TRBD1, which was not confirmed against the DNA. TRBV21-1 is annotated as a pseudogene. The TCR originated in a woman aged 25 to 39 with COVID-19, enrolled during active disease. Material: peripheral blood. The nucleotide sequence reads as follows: TGTGCCAGCGGAGACAGGGGGCATTCAGAGGGCTACACCTTC. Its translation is CASGDRGHSEGYTF.